This TCR beta chain was sequenced for a study of blood T cell repertoires in COVID-19. As for the study in general: PBMCs, B-cell-depleted T cells, or T cells provided the cDNA or gDNA that made up the material.

The protocol was immunoSEQ multiplex PCR, while the TCRdb copy is restricted to in-frame clones and leaves out a portion. The sample consists of 200,000 to 250,000 clones, around 86% of them appearing once. Looked up from germline, CDR1 is SGHRS and CDR2 is YFSETQ. The CDR3 is 13 residues long. V lost 3 bases to trimming and J lost 4 bases, with 10 bases between them. The TCR was taken from a man aged 60 to 75 who had recovered from COVID-19. The V and J genes are TRBV5-1 and TRBJ1-2; a possible D gene is TRBD1 (6 bases). The sequenced sample was peripheral blood. The DNA of the CDR3 is TGCGCCAGCAGCTCCAACAGGGCCTATGGCTACACCTTC. Translation: CASSSNRAYGYTF.